Listed below are T cell receptor beta chains from one sample, sequenced in a study of T cell repertoires in cytomegalovirus infection. Using its own MiXCR run on the reads, TCRdb lists one record per CDR3 protein. The data hold 170,000 or so distinct CDR3 sequences, with 13% to 15% observed a single time. The sequencing input was PBMCs. The receptors come from a human donor in good health (CMV status not recorded). Some clones in this sample may be carry-over from other donors' samples. Both conserved end residues are part of each CDR3. The D gene is left open where the match is weak. Size tells how often a clone was seen (once, few, many) or the class of an expanded clone, and some rows leave it out.

TRBJ2-5 TRBV7-3 many - TGTGCCAGCAGCTTAAGAAGGGGAGAGACCCAGTACTTC CASSLRRGETQYF
TRBJ2-7 TRBV28 many TRBD1 TGTGCCAGCAGTTTATCCGGACAGGGGCTTCTTTACGAGCAGTACTTC CASSLSGQGLLYEQYF
TRBJ1-1 TRBV11-2 many - TGTGCCAGCAGCTTGAGGGGGGTTTTGGGGCAAGACACTGAAGCTTTCTTT CASSLRGVLGQDTEAFF
TRBJ2-4 TRBV20-1 - - TGCAGTGCTAGAGATCGGAGAGGCAGTACCAACATTCAGTACTTC CSARDRRGSTNIQYF
TRBJ1-6 TRBV7-9 many - TGTGCCAGCAGCTTAGAGAATTCACCCCTCCACTTT CASSLENSPLHF
TRBJ2-1 TRBV14 - - TGTGCCAGCAGCCCCCTCAGCGGTGAGCAGTTCTTC CASSPLSGEQFF
TRBJ2-5 TRBV5-1 - - TGCGCCAGCGGTCTTAACGGGGTAAAAGAGACCCAGTACTTC CASGLNGVKETQYF
TRBJ2-7 TRBV10-3 - TRBD1 TGTGCCTTCCGGGACAGTGGGTCGGACGAGCAGTACTTC CAFRDSGSDEQYF
TRBJ2-7 TRBV28 - - TGTGCCAGCAGTTTGGTTGCGGGGCAGTTCGAGCAGTACTTC CASSLVAGQFEQYF
TRBJ2-2 TRBV29-1 - TRBD2 TGCAGCGTTGAAATGAGCGGGAGAACCGGGGAGCTGTTTTTT CSVEMSGRTGELFF
TRBJ2-2 TRBV20-1 - - TGCAGTGCTAGAGTCCCTAGCGCGAGCAAGGGCGGGGAGCTGTTTTTT CSARVPSASKGGELFF
TRBJ1-5 TRBV29-1 - - TGCAGCGTTGCAGAAGGACCTAGCAATCAGCCCCAGCATTTT CSVAEGPSNQPQHF
TRBJ1-1 TRBV27 few TRBD1 TGTGCCAGCAGGGTTCGACAGGGGGAAATCACTGAAGCTTTCTTT CASRVRQGEITEAFF
TRBJ1-5 TRBV12-5 few TRBD1 TGTGCTAGTGGTTTGGCCGGGACAGGGGGCGATCAGCCCCAGCATTTT CASGLAGTGGDQPQHF
TRBJ2-3 TRBV15 - - TGTGCCACCAGGTCCGGGACAACCGTTTCCAGCACAGATACGCAGTATTTT CATRSGTTVSSTDTQYF
TRBJ1-1 TRBV7-2 many - TGTGCCAGCAGCTTAGAGGTGGTAATGAACACTGAAGCTTTCTTT CASSLEVVMNTEAFF
TRBJ1-6 TRBV19 few TRBD1 TGTGCCAGTAGCAGGGGGCCTGGATCCGGGAATTCACCCCTCCACTTT CASSRGPGSGNSPLHF
TRBJ1-1 TRBV7-3 - TRBD1 TGTGCCAGCAGCCCCGGGACAGCGGGGGGGACTGAAGCTTTCTTT CASSPGTAGGTEAFF
TRBJ1-2 TRBV14 - - TGTGCCAGCAGCAGGGGCAGGAACTATGGCTACACCTTC CASSRGRNYGYTF
TRBJ2-1 TRBV7-2 many - TGTGCCAGTAGCACTTGGGGCAATGAGCAGTTCTTC CASSTWGNEQFF
TRBJ1-1 TRBV27 - TRBD1 TGTGCCAGCAGTTTGACTACAGGGGGGACTAATGAAGCTTTCTTT CASSLTTGGTNEAFF
TRBJ1-5 TRBV6-2/TRBV6-3 - - TGTGCCAGCAGTTACCCGAAAGGCCAGCCCCAGCATTTT CASSYPKGQPQHF
TRBJ1-2 TRBV11-2 few - TGTGCCAGCAGCTTCGTACAGGCGAGAGGCTACACCTTC CASSFVQARGYTF
TRBJ1-6 TRBV7-6 many - TGTGCCAGCAGCTTAGGGGCGGAGAATTCACCCCTCCACTTT CASSLGAENSPLHF
TRBJ1-2 TRBV2 - - TGTGCCCAGGGTACAGAGAACTATGGCTACACCTTC CAQGTENYGYTF
TRBJ2-3 TRBV11-2 few - TGTGCCAGCAGCTCGCTGCGGGGCACAGATACGCAGTATTTT CASSSLRGTDTQYF
TRBJ2-1 TRBV6-2/TRBV6-3 many TRBD2 TGTGCCAGCACCCAACCTAGCGGAAGCTCCTACAATGAGCAGTTCTTC CASTQPSGSSYNEQFF
TRBJ1-5 TRBV28 few TRBD1 TGTGCCAGCAGCCCGACAGGGGGCCTCAATCAGCCCCAGCATTTT CASSPTGGLNQPQHF
TRBJ2-7 TRBV20-1 - - TGCAGTGCTAGAGGTCAAGGAAACTTCTCCTACGAGCAGTACTTC CSARGQGNFSYEQYF
TRBJ2-5 TRBV20-1 few - TGCAGTGCCTCACCGGGACTCAGAGAAGAGACCCAGTACTTC CSASPGLREETQYF
TRBJ2-1 TRBV19 many - TGTGCCAGTAGTATACTCCAACTCACTAGCTACTACAATGAGCAGTTCTTC CASSILQLTSYYNEQFF
TRBJ1-4 TRBV25-1 many - TGTGCCAGCATAAAATCGAGTGGCGGTGAAAAACTGTTTTTT CASIKSSGGEKLFF
TRBJ2-1 TRBV7-2 many - TGTGCCAGCAGTTACGAAGGGGGTTTGTATGAGCAGTTCTTC CASSYEGGLYEQFF
TRBJ2-1 TRBV10-2 - TRBD2 TGCGCCAGCAGTGAGCTCTTGGGCGGGGGGTTTTACAATGAGCAGTTCTTC CASSELLGGGFYNEQFF
TRBJ1-2 TRBV20-1 - TRBD1 TGCAGTGCTAGGCTACAGGGGGACTATGGCTACACCTTC CSARLQGDYGYTF
TRBJ2-7 TRBV12-3/TRBV12-4 many - TGTGCCAGCAGTTTAGCGTGGACAACGATCTCCTACGAGCAGTACTTC CASSLAWTTISYEQYF
TRBJ1-2 TRBV20-1 few - TGCAGTGCTAGCGGCCCAAACTATGGCTACACCTTC CSASGPNYGYTF
TRBJ1-2 TRBV7-2 many - TGTGCCAGCAGCTTATCTTTGATTTATGGCTACACCTTC CASSLSLIYGYTF
TRBJ2-2 TRBV7-6 many - TGTGCCAGCAGCCCGGGACTCCTCCTAAGCCCGACCGGGGAGCTGTTTTTT CASSPGLLLSPTGELFF
TRBJ2-1 TRBV25-1 - - TGTGCCAGCAGTCTCACTTTAGGGCTAGCAGAGCGCGGTGAGCAGTTCTTC CASSLTLGLAERGEQFF
TRBJ1-6 TRBV7-8 many - TGTGCCAGCAGCTTAGCCCAGTCGAGCTCCTATAATTCACCCCTCCACTTT CASSLAQSSSYNSPLHF
TRBJ1-6 TRBV20-1 few TRBD1 TGCAGTGCTAGGGACAGGGGGCCCCTCGGTTCACCCCTCCACTTT CSARDRGPLGSPLHF
TRBJ2-2 TRBV14 - - TGTGCCAGCAGCCAATCTCGGCGAGCGGCGAACACCGGGGAGCTGTTTTTT CASSQSRRAANTGELFF
TRBJ2-1 TRBV18 - TRBD2 TGTGCCAGCTCACCCGTTAAAAAAGCGGGAGAGGTGGATGAGCAGTTCTTC CASSPVKKAGEVDEQFF
TRBJ2-2 TRBV10-3 - - TGTGCCATCAGTCGGGCAGCCGGGGAGCTGTTTTTT CAISRAAGELFF
TRBJ2-2 TRBV6-6 many TRBD2 TGTGCCAGCAGTTTCTTAGCGGGAGGCACCGGGGAGCTGTTTTTT CASSFLAGGTGELFF
TRBJ2-3 TRBV6-1 many - TGTGCCACGTTAGGGGACGGCACAGATACGCAGTATTTT CATLGDGTDTQYF
TRBJ1-1 TRBV19 - - TGTGCCAGTCAGGGGAGTGGTTTGAACACTGAAGCTTTCTTT CASQGSGLNTEAFF
TRBJ1-6 TRBV29-1 - TRBD1 TGCAGCGTCGCTGACAGGGATAAATCACCCCTCCACTTT CSVADRDKSPLHF
TRBJ2-7 TRBV27 many TRBD2 TGTGCCAGCAGTCTCGGACTAGCGGGACGGCCTTTAGAGCAGTACTTC CASSLGLAGRPLEQYF